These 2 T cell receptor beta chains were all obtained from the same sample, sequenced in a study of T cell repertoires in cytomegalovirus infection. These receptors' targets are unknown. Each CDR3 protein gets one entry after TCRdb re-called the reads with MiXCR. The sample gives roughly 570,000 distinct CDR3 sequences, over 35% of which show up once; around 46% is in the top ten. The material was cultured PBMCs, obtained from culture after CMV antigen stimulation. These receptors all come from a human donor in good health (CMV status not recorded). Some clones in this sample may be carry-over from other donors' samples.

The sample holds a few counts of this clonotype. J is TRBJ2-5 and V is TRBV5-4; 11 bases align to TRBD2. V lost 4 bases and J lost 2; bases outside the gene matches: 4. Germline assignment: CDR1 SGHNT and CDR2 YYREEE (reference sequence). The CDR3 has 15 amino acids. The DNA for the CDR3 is TGTGCCAGCAGCGGGGGACTAGCGGTTCAAGAGACCCAGTACTTC. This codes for CASSGGLAVQETQYF.

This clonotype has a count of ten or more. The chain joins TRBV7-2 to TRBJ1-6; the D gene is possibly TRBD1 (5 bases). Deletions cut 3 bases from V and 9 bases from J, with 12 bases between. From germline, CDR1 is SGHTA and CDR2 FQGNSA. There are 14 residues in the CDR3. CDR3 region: CASSLGGTGSPLHF. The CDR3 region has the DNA TGTGCCAGCAGCTTGGGGGGGACTGGTTCACCCCTCCACTTT.